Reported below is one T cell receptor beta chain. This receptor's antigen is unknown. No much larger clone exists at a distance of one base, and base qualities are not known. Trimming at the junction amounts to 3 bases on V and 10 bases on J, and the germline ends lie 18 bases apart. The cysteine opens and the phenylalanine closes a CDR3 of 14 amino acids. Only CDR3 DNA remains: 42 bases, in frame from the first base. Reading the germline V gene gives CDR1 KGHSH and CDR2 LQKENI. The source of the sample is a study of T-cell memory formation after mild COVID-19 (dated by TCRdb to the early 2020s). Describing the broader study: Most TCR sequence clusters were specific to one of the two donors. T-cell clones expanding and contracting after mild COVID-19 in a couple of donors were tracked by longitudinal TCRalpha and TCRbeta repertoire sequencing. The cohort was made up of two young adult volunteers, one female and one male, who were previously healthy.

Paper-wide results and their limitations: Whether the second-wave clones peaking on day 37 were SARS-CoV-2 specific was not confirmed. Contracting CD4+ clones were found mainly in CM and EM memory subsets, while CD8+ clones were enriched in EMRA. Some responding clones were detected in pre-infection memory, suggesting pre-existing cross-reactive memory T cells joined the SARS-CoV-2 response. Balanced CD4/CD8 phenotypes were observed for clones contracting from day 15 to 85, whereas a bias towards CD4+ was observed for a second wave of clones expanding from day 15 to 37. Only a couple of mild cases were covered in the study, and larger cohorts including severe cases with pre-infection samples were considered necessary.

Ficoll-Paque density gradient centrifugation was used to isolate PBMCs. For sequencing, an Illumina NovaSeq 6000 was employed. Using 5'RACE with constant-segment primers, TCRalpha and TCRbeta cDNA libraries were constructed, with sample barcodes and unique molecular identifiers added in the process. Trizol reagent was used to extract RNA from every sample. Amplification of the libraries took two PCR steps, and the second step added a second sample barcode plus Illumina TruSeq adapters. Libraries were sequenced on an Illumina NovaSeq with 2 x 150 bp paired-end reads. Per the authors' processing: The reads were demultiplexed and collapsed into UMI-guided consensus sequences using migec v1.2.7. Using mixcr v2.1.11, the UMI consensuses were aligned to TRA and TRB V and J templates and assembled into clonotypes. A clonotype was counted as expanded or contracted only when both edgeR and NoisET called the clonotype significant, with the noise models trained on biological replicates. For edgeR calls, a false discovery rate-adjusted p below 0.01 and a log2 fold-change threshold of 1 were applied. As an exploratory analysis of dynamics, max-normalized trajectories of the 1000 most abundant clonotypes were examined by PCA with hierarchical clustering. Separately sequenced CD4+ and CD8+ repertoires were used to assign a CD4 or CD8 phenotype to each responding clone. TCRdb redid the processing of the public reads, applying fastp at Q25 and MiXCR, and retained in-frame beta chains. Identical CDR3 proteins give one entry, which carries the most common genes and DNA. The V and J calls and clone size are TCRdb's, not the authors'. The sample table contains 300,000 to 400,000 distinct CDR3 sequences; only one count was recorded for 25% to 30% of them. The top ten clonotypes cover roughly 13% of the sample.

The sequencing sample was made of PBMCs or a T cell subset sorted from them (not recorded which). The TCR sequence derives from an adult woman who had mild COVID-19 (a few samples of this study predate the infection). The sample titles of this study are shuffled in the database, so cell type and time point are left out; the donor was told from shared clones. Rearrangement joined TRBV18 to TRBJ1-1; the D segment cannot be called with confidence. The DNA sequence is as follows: TGTGCCAGCTCACCTAGCCCCGAGGCCGACGGAGCTTTCTTT. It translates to CASSPSPEADGAFF.